Following are 14 T cell receptor beta chains from one sample sequenced in a study of shared clonotypes between healthy human individuals. The assay was immunoSEQ multiplex PCR, and TCRdb's table has in-frame clones only and misses some. The sample comprises 750,000 to 1,000,000 clones, 80% to 95% of which are singletons, and around 24% rests with the top ten. Naive CD8 isolation took CD45RO-negative cells positively selected for CCR7 and excluded terminally differentiated effector memory CD45RA+ cells. Sequences were obtained from naive CD8+ T cells sorted from blood. The source is a man younger than 40 in good health.

V usage is TRBV2 and J usage is TRBJ2-3; the D gene could be TRBD1 or TRBD2 (5 bases each). The germline gives CDR1 SNHLY, CDR2 FYNNEI. V lost 6 bases and J lost 0, with 19 bases in between. The CDR3 covers 17 residues. CDR3 sequence reads: CASSGTETGYSTDTQYF. The DNA for the CDR3 is TGTGCCAGCAGCGGGACGGAGACCGGTTACAGCACAGATACGCAGTATTTT.

This sequence joins TRBV7-9 and TRBJ1-1; D might be TRBD1 (5 bases). Germline V gives CDR1 SEHNR, CDR2 FQNEAQ (reference sequence). This CDR3 is built from 15 residues. Trimming removed 6 bases at V and 1 base at J, with 15 bases between. The CDR3 protein is CASRHTGTTNTEAFF. The CDR3 region has the DNA TGTGCCAGCAGACATACCGGGACCACGAACACTGAAGCTTTCTTT.

The V call is TRBV4-2, the J call TRBJ2-7; D is unresolved. The germline V gene has CDR1 LGHNA and CDR2 YNFKEQ. Between the trimmed V and J ends, which lost 0 bases and 2 bases, there was a span of 5 bases. The CDR3 contains 13 residues. The CDR3 loop is CASSQDSTYEQYF. CDR3 in DNA: TGTGCCAGCAGCCAAGATTCGACCTACGAGCAGTACTTC.

This clone was seen only a few times. The chain combines TRBV6-6 with TRBJ1-2; D ambiguous. Germline assignment: CDR1 MNHNY and CDR2 SVGAGI (reference sequence). V lost 0 bases to trimming and J lost 4 bases, with 6 bases between them. The CDR3 spans 13 residues. The CDR3 nucleotides read TGTGCCAGCAGTTACTCGATCAGCTATGGCTACACCTTC. Protein: CASSYSISYGYTF.

As for this clone: Other DNA sequences in the same sample also yield this CDR3. The gene calls are TRBV7-9 and TRBJ2-1; D gene ambiguous. In germline, CDR1 is SEHNR, CDR2 FQNEAQ (reference sequence). The V and J ends lost 5 bases and 7 bases respectively, with 3 bases between them. This CDR3 comprises 10 residues. In DNA, the CDR3 is TGTGCCAGCAGCAGGAATGAGCAGTTCTTC. It yields the protein CASSRNEQFF.

The chain carries TRBV27 and TRBJ2-7; no firm D call. Trimming pared 3 bases from V and 3 bases from J, leaving 6 bases between. Germline CDR1 MNHEY, CDR2 SMNVEV (reference sequence). CDR3 length equals 12 residues. In DNA form, the CDR3 reads TGTGCCAGCAGTTTCATCCTCTACGAGCAGTACTTC. This encodes CASSFILYEQYF.

The V call is TRBV27, the J call TRBJ2-7; D tentatively fits TRBD1 or TRBD2 (5 bases each). Germline values: CDR1 MNHEY, CDR2 SMNVEV (reference sequence). The CDR3 length is 13 residues. The V gene lost 3 bases and the J gene lost 7 bases, with 13 bases spanning the gap. CDR3 DNA: TGTGCCAGCAGTTTGTCAGGGCCGGGGGAGCAGTACTTC. Amino acids: CASSLSGPGEQYF.

This clone has a single count. The rearrangement links TRBV9 to TRBJ2-7; 10 nucleotides align to TRBD2. Germline assignment: CDR1 SGDLS and CDR2 YYNGEE. V lost 3 bases and J lost 5; bases outside the gene matches: 5. This CDR3 is built from 14 residues. CDR3 amino acids: CASSASGSGDEQYF. The DNA of the CDR3 is TGTGCCAGCAGCGCTAGCGGGAGTGGCGACGAGCAGTACTTC.

As concerns this clone: Other DNA sequences in this specimen translate into the identical CDR3. The rearrangement joins TRBV4-1 to TRBJ2-1; D is uncertain. Germline V lookup: CDR1 MGHRA, CDR2 YSYEKL. The V gene lost 0 bases and the J gene lost 4 bases, with 10 bases spanning the gap. The CDR3 has 15 residues. CDR3 nucleotide sequence: TGCGCCAGCAGCCAAGATCCTGCCAGTTACAATGAGCAGTTCTTC. Amino acids: CASSQDPASYNEQFF.

This clone appeared once. The chain joins TRBV7-9 to TRBJ2-1; D remains ambiguous. Per germline, CDR1 SEHNR and CDR2 FQNEAQ (reference sequence). With 1 base removed from V and 6 bases from J, the gap between germline ends came to 10 bases. The CDR3 sequence is 14 residues long. Written as DNA, the CDR3 is TGTGCCAGCAGCTTAGTGAACAGTCCCAATGAGCAGTTCTTC. Protein: CASSLVNSPNEQFF.

This clone was seen once. This sequence joins TRBV7-2 and TRBJ2-1; weak D call: TRBD2 (5 bases). Trimming took 1 base from V and 6 from J, leaving 10 bases between them. Germline CDR1 reads SGHTA; CDR2 reads FQGNSA. The CDR3 has 14 residues. CDR3: CASSLETRLNEQFF. The CDR3 DNA reads as TGTGCCAGCAGCTTAGAAACTAGGCTCAATGAGCAGTTCTTC.

This clone was seen a single time. The chain joins TRBV19 to TRBJ2-7, with 7 bases identical to TRBD2. The CDR3 runs 14 residues. Germline assignment: CDR1 LNHDA and CDR2 SQIVND (reference sequence). The V and J ends lost 3 bases and 4 bases, in that order; junction bases with no gene match: 6. The CDR3: CASSISSGAYEQYF. The CDR3 DNA reads TGTGCCAGTAGTATCTCTAGCGGAGCTTACGAGCAGTACTTC.

The chain carries TRBV19 and TRBJ2-1; D is ambiguous. The CDR3 totals 13 residues. V was trimmed by 6 bases and J by 0 bases, leaving 6 bases between them. From germline, CDR1 is LNHDA and CDR2 SQIVND (reference sequence). In DNA form, the CDR3 reads TGTGCCAGTAGACAGAGCTCCTACAATGAGCAGTTCTTC. It is translated as CASRQSSYNEQFF. The complete variable domain, with remaining parts taken from reference TRBV19 and TRBJ2-1, reads DGGITQSPKYLFRKEGQNVTLSCEQNLNHDAMYWYRQDPGQGLRLIYYSQIVNDFQKGDIAEGYSVSREKKESFPLTVTSAQKNPTAFYLCASRQSSYNEQFFGPGTRLTVL.

The V gene is TRBV27, the J gene TRBJ2-1, with D tentatively TRBD1 (6 bases). Germline values: CDR1 MNHEY, CDR2 SMNVEV (reference sequence). The CDR3 spans 16 residues. V was cut by 5 bases and J by 2 bases, with 16 bases left in between. In nucleotides, the CDR3 is TGTGCCAGCAGTGCCTTACAGGGCTTGGCCTACAATGAGCAGTTCTTC. Protein sequence: CASSALQGLAYNEQFF.